This TCR beta chain was sequenced in a study of shared clonotypes between healthy human individuals. V was shortened by 3 bases and J by 1 base, with 11 bases between the two germline ends. The CDR3 is 14 residues long. Germline V gives CDR1 SGDLS, CDR2 YYNGEE. Points from the study as a whole: Sampling covered nothing but blood. Tissue TCR repertoires likely differ from those found in blood.

In the case of this clone: Its target is not known.

Naive CD8 cells comprised CD45RO-negative, CCR7-positively selected cells, excluding terminally differentiated effector memory CD45RA+ cells. For sorted subsets, about 190 ng DNA per replicate equaled 30,000 or so T cell genomes. Generated by immunoSEQ multiplex PCR, the TCRdb table keeps only in-frame clones and is missing some. The sample holds about 2 million clones, less than 95% seen once. This clonotype originated in a man between 18 and 35 years old in good health. Material for sequencing was naive CD8+ T cells sorted from blood. The chain uses TRBV9 and TRBJ2-7; the D gene could be TRBD1 or TRBD2 (6 bases each). This chain's CDR3 is CASSGGGLSYEQYF. CDR3 nucleotide sequence: TGTGCCAGCAGCGGAGGGGGGCTATCCTACGAGCAGTACTTC. The whole variable domain, filled in from reference TRBV9 and TRBJ2-7, reads DSGVTQTPKHLITATGQRVTLRCSPRSGDLSVYWYQQSLDQGLQFLIQYYNGEERAKGNILERFSAQQFPDLHSELNLSSLELGDSALYFCASSGGGLSYEQYFGPGTRLTVT.